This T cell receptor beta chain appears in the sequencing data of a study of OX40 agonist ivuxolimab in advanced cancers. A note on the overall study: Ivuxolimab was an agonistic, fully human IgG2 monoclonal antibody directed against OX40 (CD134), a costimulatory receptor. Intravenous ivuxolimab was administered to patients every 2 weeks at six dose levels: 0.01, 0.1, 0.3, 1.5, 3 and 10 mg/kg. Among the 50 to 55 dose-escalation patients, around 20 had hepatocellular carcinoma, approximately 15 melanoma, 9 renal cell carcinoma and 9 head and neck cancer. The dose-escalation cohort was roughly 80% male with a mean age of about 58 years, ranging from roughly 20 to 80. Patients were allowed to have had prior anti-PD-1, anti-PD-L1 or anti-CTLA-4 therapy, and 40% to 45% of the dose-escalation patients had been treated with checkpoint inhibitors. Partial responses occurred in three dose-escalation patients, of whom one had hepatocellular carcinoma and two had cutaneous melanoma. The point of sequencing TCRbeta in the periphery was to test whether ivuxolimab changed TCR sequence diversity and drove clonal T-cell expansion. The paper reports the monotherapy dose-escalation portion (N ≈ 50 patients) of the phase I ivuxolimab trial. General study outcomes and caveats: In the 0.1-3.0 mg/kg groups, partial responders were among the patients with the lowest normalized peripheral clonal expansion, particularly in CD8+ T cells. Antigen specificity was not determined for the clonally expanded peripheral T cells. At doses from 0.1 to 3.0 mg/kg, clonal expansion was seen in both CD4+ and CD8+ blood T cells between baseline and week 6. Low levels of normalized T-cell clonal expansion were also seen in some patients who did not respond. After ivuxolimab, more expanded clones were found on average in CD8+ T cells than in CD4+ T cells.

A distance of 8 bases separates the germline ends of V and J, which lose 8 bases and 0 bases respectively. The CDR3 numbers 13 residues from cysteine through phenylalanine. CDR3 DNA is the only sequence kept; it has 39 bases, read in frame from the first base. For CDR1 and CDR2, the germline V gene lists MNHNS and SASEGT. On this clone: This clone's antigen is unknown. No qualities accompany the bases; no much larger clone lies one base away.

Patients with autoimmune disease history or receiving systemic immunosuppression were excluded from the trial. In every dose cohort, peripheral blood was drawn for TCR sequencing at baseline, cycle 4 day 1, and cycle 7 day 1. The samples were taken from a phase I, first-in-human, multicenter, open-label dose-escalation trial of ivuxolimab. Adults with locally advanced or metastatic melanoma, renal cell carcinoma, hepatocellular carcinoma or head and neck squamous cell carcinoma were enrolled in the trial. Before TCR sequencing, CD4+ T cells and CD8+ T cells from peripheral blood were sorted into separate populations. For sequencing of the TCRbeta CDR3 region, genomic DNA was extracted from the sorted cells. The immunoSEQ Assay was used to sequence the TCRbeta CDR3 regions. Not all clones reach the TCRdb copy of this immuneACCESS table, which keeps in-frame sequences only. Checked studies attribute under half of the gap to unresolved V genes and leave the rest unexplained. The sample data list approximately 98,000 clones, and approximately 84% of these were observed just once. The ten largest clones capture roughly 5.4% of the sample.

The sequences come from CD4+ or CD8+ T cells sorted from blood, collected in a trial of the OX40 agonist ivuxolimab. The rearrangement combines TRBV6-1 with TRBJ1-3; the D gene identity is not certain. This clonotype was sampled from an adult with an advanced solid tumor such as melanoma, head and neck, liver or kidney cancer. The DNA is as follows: TGTGCCAGCGAATTGGCCTCTGGAAACACCATATATTTT. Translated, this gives CASELASGNTIYF.